Here is one T cell receptor beta chain with its context. The antigen is undetermined. In the PCR, 60 Vbeta and 13 Jbeta primers were used. Sequencing was performed with immunoSEQ multiplex PCR; in TCRdb, only in-frame clones are kept and a portion is missing. The table has about 72,000 clones, 78% seen once. This record belongs to a study of cytomegalovirus exposure and HLA in healthy donors. For the study at large: Of fewer than 450 genotyped donors, around 76% clustered with self-reported Caucasian donors. Findings and caveats of the study: Roughly uniform depth of sequencing across donors was assumed in presence/absence analyses. The availability of immune exposure information extended only to CMV serostatus.

The source is a man between 40 and 49 years old in good health and CMV-seronegative. Sequencing input: PBMCs.

CDR3 in DNA: TGTGCCAGCAGTAAAGGACTGACTACTTCCTACGAGCAGTACTTC. Translated: CASSKGLTTSYEQYF. The chain links TRBV6-1 to TRBJ2-5, with a tentative D call TRBD2 (5 bases). The last part of the DNA fits TRBJ2-7 better; the J call may be wrong. The CDR3 is made up of 15 amino acids. Per the germline V gene, CDR1 is MNHNS and CDR2 is SASEGT.